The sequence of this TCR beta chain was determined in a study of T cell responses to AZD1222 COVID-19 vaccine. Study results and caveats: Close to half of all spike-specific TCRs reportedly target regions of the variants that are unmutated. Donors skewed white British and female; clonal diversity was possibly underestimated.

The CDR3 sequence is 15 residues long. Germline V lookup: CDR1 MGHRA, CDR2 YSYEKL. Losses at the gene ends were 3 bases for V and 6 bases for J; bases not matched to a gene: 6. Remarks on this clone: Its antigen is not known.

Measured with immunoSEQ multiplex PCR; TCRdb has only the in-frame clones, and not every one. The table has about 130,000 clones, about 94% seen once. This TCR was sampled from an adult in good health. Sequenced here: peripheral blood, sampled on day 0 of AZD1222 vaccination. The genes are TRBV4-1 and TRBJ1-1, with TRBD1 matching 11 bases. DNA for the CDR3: TGCGCCAGCAGCCAGATGGGACAGGGGGTAGCTGAAGCTTTCTTT. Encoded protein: CASSQMGQGVAEAFF.